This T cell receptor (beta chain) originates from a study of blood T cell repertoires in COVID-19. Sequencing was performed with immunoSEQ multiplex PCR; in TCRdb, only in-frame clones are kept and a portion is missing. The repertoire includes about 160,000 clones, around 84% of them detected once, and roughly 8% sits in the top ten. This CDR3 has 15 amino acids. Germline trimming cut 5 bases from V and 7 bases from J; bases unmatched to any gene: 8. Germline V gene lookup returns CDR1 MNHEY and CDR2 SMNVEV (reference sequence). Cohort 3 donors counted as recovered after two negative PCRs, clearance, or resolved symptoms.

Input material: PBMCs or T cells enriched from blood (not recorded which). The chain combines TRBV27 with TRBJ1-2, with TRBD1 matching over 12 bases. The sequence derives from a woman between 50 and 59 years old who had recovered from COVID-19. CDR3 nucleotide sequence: TGTGCCAGCAGTACAACCGGGACAGGGGGCGGTGGCTACACCTTC. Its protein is CASSTTGTGGGGYTF.